The T cell receptor beta chain under discussion was sequenced for a study of blood T cell repertoires in COVID-19. Study information: Samples taken during acute and convalescent COVID-19 were collected in the United States, Italy and Spain. PBMCs, B-cell-depleted T cells, or T cells were the source of the cDNA or gDNA that made up the material.

The authors' processing: The assay estimated nucleated cells by amplifying reference gene primers. The data were produced by immunoSEQ multiplex PCR, yet TCRdb's version contains in-frame clones alone and is incomplete. V and J calls and clone size come straight from that table; D and trimming were deduced from the DNA. The sample has 50,000 or so clones; approximately 85% are singletons. The length of the CDR3 is 15 residues. V was trimmed by 4 bases and J by 2 bases, leaving 14 bases between them. The germline V gene has CDR1 SNHLY and CDR2 FYNNEI. This clone was detected once. The V and J genes are TRBV2 and TRBJ1-1; D gene uncertain. The sample taken for sequencing was peripheral blood. The receptor's source is a woman in her sixties or seventies with acute or convalescent COVID-19. The CDR3: CASSVGAVVNTEAFF. CDR3 DNA: TGTGCCAGCAGTGTAGGAGCGGTAGTTAACACTGAAGCTTTCTTT.